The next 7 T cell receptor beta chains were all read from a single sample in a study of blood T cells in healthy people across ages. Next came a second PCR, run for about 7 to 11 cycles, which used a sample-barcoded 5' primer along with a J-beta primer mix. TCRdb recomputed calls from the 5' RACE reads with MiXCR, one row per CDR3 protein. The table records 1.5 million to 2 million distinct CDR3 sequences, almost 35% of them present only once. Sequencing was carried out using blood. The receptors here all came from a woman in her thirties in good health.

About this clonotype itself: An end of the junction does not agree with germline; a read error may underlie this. The CDR3 sequence: CATSDPLLAGGYSEQFF. CDR3 bases: TGTGCCACCAGTGACCCCCTTTTAGCGGGAGGATACAGTGAGCAGTTCTTC. This chain joins TRBV24-1 and TRBJ2-1; 10 bases map to TRBD2. The CDR3 has 17 residues. Germline CDR1 is KGHDR and CDR2 is SFDVKD.

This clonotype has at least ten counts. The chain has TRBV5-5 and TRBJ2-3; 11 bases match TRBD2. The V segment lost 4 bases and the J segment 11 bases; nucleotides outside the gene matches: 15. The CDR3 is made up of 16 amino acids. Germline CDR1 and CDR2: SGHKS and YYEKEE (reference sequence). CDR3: CASSLLGASGGYEQYF. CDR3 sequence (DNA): TGTGCCAGCAGCCTCCTTGGCGCTAGCGGGGGGTATGAGCAGTATTTT.

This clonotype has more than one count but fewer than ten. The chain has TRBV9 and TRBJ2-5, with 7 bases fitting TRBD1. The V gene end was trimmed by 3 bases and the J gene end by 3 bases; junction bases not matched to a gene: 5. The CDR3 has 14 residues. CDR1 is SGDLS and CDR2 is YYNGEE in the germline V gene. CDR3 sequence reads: CASSAGTAKETQYF. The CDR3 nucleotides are TGTGCCAGCAGCGCCGGGACAGCAAAAGAGACCCAGTACTTC. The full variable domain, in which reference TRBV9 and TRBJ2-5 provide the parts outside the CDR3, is DSGVTQTPKHLITATGQRVTLRCSPRSGDLSVYWYQQSLDQGLQFLIQYYNGEERAKGNILERFSAQQFPDLHSELNLSSLELGDSALYFCASSAGTAKETQYFGPGTRLLVL.

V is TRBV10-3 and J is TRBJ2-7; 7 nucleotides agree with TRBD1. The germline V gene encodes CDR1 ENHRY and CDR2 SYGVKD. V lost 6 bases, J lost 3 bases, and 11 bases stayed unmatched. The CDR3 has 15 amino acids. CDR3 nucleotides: TGTGCCATCAGGGGTCTTGGGACAGAAGTCTACGAGCAGTACTTC. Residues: CAIRGLGTEVYEQYF.

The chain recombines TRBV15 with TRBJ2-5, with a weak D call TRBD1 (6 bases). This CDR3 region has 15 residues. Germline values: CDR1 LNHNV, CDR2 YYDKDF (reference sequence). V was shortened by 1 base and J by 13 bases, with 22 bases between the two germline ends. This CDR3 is CATSRVPGARGLRYF. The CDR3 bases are TGTGCCACCAGCAGAGTTCCAGGGGCTAGGGGGTTGCGGTACTTC.

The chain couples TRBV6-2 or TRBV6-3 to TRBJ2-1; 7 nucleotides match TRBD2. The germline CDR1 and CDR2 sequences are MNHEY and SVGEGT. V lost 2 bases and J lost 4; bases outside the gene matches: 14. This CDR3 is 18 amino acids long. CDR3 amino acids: CASSYDLEGTTLYNEQFF. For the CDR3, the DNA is TGTGCCAGCAGTTACGACTTAGAAGGGACTACCTTGTACAATGAGCAGTTCTTC.

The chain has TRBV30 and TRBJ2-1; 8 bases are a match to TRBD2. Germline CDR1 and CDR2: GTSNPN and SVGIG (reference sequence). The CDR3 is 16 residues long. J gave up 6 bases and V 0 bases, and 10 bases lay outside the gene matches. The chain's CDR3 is CAWSVRWREDFNEQFF. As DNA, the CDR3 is TGTGCCTGGAGTGTCCGATGGCGGGAGGACTTCAATGAGCAGTTCTTC.